A single sample gave rise to the 6 T cell receptor beta chains below, sequenced in a study of OX40 agonist ivuxolimab in advanced cancers. The assay was immunoSEQ multiplex PCR, and TCRdb's table has in-frame clones only and misses some. This table holds some 59,000 clones, approximately 80% found once. The material sequenced was CD4+ or CD8+ T cells sorted from blood, taken in a trial of the OX40 agonist ivuxolimab. Receptors originate from an adult with an advanced solid tumor such as melanoma, head and neck, liver or kidney cancer.

This clone was found once. The chain is built from TRBV27 and TRBJ1-6; no clear D gene. CDR1 is MNHEY, CDR2 SMNVEV, per germline (reference sequence). Trimming removed 4 bases from V and 0 bases from J, with 16 bases in between. The CDR3 runs 18 residues. CDR3 in DNA: TGTGCCAGCAGTTCAAGGCCGTCAGCTCTCTCCTATAATTCACCCCTCCACTTT. It codes for CASSSRPSALSYNSPLHF.

The V call is TRBV6-4, the J call TRBJ2-1; a weak D match, TRBD1 (6 bases). The CDR3 is 16 residues long. Germline V gene sequence: CDR1 MRHNA, CDR2 SNTAGT. Trimming pared 5 bases from V and 1 base from J, leaving 15 bases between. The CDR3 reads CASSPDRIGSYNEQFF. The CDR3 DNA reads as TGTGCCAGCAGTCCCGACAGGATAGGTTCCTACAATGAGCAGTTCTTC.

V usage is TRBV2 and J usage is TRBJ2-2; 10 nucleotides match TRBD2. Germline trimming cut 1 base from V and 5 bases from J; bases unmatched to any gene: 16. The length of the CDR3 is 20 residues. Germline V gene data show CDR1 as SNHLY and CDR2 as FYNNEI. The CDR3 DNA follows: TGTGCCAGCAGTGAAGGCTCGAGCGGGGGGGCCGATCGGAAGACCGGGGAGCTGTTTTTT. It codes for CASSEGSSGGADRKTGELFF.

V gene TRBV25-1 combines with J gene TRBJ2-5; 11 bases agree with TRBD2. The V gene's germline CDR1 is MGHDK and CDR2 SYGVNS. There are 15 residues in the CDR3. Trimming took 5 bases from V and 5 from J; bases not matched to a gene: 7. CDR3 loop: CASSFGSGGAETQYF. The CDR3, as DNA: TGTGCCAGCAGTTTTGGTAGCGGGGGGGCGGAGACCCAGTACTTC.

CDR3: CASSIRREDTEAFF. CDR3 DNA sequence: TGTGCCAGTAGTATACGGCGGGAAGACACTGAAGCTTTCTTT. The V call is TRBV19, the J call TRBJ1-1; D call uncertain. Germline V gene data show CDR1 as LNHDA and CDR2 as SQIVND (reference sequence). CDR3 size: 14 residues. Trimming removed 2 bases at V and 3 bases at J, with 10 bases between.

The sample holds one count of this clone. The chain couples TRBV13 to TRBJ1-2; perhaps TRBD1 as D (6 bases). The CDR3 extends over 16 amino acids. V was shortened by 1 base and J by 2 bases, with 14 bases between the two germline ends. The germline V gene has CDR1 PRHDT and CDR2 FYEKMQ (reference sequence). The CDR3 loop reads CASSLDGGRSNYGYTF. The CDR3 DNA follows: TGTGCCAGCAGCTTAGATGGGGGCAGGAGCAACTATGGCTACACCTTC.